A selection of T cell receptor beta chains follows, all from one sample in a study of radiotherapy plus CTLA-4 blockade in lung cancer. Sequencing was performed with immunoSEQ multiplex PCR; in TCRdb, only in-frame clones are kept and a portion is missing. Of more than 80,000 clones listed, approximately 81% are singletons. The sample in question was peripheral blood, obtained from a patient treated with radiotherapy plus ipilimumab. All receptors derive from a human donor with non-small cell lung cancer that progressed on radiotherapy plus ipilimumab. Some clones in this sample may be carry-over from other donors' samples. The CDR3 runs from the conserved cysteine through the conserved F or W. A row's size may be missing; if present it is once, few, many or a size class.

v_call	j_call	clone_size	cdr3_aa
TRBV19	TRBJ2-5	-	CASSPRQGIETQYF
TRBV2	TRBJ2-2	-	CASSLQGANTGELFF
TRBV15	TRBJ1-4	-	CATSRVQGKLFF
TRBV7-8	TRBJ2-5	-	CASRGGGVSETQYF
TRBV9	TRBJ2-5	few	CASSPQDRGIRETQYF
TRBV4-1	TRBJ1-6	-	CASSQGKGEYYYNSPLHF
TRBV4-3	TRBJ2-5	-	CASSQEGLWRDREGQETQYF
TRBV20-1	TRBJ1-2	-	CSARGGVGYTF
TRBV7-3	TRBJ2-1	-	CASSLGTPLDEQFF
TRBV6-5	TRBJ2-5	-	CASSSSGTTQGRTQYF
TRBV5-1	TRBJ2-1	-	CASSLGAGPNEQFF
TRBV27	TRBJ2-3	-	CASSLWRGLFTDTQYF
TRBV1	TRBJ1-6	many	CTSSQDSTGRRNNSPLHF
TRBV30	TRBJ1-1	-	CAWSVQGGGTEAFF
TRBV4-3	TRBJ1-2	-	CASSQSTGKGYGYTF
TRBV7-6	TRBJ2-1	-	CASSLGRGSFNEQFF
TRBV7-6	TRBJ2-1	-	CASSLQGNTYNEQFF
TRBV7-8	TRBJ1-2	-	CASSQTGVYGYTF
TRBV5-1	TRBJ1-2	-	CASSFNDRTYGYTF
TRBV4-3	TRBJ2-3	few	CASAARVGIVTQYF
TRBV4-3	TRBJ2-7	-	CASSQDLGGTGGDEQYF
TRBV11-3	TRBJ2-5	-	CASSLNRGETQYF
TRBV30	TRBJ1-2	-	CASQAYRVRRGYTF
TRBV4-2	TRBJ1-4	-	CASSQDGQGGNEKLFF
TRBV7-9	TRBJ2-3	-	CASSLSGTGITDTQYF
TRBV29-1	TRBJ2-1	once	CSVVGLAGRSSYNEQFF
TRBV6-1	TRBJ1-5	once	CASSVQNSNQPQHF
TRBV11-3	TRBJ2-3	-	CASSSTGGADTQYF
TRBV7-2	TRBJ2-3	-	CASSPFSGHTDTQYF
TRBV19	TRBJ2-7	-	CASSTLAQRGYEQYF
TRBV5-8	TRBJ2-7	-	CASSFYEQYF
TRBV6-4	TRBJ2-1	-	CASSDSSGGGNEQFF
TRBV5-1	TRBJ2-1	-	CASSFSGDSYNEQFF
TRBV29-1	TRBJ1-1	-	CSVDRQSEAFF
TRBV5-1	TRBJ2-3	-	CASSLGLSSTDTQYF
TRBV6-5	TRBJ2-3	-	CASSPRRVGTDTQYF
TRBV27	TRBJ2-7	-	CASSHQGRYEQYF
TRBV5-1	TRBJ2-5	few	CASSLQSSQETQYF
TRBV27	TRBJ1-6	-	CASSWARGVSPLHF
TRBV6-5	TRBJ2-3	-	CASSRGVSTDTQYF
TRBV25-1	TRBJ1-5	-	CASSEPGQNQPQHF
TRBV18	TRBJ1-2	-	CASSHGGNYGYTF
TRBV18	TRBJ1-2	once	CASSPRSRTDHGYTF
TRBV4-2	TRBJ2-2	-	CASSQEGDTGELFF
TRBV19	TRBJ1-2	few	CASSSDRTNYGYTF
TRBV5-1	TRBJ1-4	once	CASSPGQGDEKLFF
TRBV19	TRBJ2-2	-	CASIPRRRQGDTGELFF
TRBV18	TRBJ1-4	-	CASSPAITGTARGILFF
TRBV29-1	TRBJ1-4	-	CSVVFPSEKLFF